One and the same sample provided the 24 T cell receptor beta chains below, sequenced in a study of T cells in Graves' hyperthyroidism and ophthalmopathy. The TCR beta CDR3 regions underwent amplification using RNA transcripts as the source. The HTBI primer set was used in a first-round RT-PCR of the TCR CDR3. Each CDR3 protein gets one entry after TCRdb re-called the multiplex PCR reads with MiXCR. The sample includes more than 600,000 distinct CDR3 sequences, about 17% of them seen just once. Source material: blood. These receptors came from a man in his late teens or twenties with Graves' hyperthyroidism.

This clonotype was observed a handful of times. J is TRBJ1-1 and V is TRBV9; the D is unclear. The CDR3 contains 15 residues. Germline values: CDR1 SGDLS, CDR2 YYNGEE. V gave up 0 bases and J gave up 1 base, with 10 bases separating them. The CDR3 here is CASSVATGRNTEAFF. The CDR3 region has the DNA TGTGCCAGCAGCGTAGCTACCGGGAGGAACACTGAAGCTTTCTTT.

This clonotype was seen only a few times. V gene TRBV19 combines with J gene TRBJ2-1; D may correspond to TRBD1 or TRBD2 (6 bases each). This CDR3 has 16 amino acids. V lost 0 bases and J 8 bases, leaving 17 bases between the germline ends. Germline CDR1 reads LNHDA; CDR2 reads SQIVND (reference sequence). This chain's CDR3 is CASSIDLGSGADEQFF. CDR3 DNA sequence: TGTGCCAGTAGTATAGATCTGGGATCGGGGGCCGATGAGCAGTTCTTC.

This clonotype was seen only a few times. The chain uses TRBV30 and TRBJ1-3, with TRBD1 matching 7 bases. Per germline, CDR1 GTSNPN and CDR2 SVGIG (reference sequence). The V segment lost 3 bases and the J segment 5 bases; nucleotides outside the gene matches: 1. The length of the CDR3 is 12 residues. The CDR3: CAWRGGRNTIYF. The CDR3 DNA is TGTGCCTGGAGAGGGGGCCGAAACACCATATATTTT.

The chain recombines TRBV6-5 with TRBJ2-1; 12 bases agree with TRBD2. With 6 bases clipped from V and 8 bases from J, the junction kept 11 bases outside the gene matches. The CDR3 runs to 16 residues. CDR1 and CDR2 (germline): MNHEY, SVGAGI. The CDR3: CASRYGTSGWNHEQFF. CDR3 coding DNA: TGTGCCAGCAGATACGGGACTAGCGGGTGGAACCATGAGCAGTTCTTC.

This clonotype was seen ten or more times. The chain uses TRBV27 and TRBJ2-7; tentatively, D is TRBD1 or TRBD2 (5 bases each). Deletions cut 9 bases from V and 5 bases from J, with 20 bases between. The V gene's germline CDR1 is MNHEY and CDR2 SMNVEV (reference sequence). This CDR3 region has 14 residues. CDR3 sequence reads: CASSPGHRGDEQYF. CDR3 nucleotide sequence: TGTGCCAGTAGTCCGGGGCACCGGGGCGACGAGCAGTACTTC.

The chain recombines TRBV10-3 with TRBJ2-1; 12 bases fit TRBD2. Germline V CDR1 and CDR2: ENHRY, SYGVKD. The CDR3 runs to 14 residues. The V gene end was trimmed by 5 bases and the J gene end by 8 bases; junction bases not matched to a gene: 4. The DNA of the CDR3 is TGTGCCATCAGTTCCCGGACTAGCGGGGATGAGCAGTTCTTC. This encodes CAISSRTSGDEQFF.

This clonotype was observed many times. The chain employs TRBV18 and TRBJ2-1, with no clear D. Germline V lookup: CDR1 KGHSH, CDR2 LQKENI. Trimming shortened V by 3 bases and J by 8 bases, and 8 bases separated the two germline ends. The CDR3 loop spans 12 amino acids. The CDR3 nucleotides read TGTGCCAGCTCACCCCGTCACTATGAGCAGTTCTTC. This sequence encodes CASSPRHYEQFF.

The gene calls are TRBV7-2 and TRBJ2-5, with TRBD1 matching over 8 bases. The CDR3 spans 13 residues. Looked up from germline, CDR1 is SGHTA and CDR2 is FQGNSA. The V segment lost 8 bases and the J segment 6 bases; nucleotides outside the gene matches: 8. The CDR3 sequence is CASSPGQAKTQYF. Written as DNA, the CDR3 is TGTGCCAGCTCCCCGGGACAGGCGAAGACCCAGTACTTC.

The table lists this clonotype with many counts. DNA for the CDR3: TGTGCCAGCAGTTCAACTACAGTCGCTAACTATGGCTACACCTTC. Translating it yields CASSSTTVANYGYTF. This rearrangement joins TRBV28 to TRBJ1-2, with D uncertain. Germline CDR1 is MDHEN and CDR2 is SYDVKM. The V gene lost 4 bases and the J gene lost 0 bases, with 12 bases spanning the gap. The CDR3 has 15 amino acids.

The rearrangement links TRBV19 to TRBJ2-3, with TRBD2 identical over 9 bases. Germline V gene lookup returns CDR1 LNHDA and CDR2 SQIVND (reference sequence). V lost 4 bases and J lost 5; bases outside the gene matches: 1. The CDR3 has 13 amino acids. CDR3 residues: CASSTSGKDTQYF. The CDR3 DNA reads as TGTGCCAGTAGTACTAGCGGGAAAGATACGCAGTATTTT.

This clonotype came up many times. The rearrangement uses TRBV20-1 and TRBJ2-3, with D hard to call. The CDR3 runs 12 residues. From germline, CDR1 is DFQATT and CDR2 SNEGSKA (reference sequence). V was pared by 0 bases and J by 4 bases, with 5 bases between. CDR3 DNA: TGCAGTGCTAGAGAATCGGCAGATACGCAGTATTTT. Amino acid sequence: CSARESADTQYF.

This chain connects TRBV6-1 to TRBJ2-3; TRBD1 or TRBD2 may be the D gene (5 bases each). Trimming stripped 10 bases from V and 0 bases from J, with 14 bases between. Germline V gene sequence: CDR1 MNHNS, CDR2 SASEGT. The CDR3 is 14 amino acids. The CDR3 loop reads CATEGSGSTDTQYF. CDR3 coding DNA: TGTGCCACCGAGGGGTCCGGGAGCACAGATACGCAGTATTTT.

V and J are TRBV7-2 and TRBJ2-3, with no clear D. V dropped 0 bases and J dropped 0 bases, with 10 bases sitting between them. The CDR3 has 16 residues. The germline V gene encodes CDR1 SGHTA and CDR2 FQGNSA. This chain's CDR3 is CASSLAVGLSTDTQYF. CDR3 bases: TGTGCCAGCAGCTTAGCAGTCGGTCTCAGCACAGATACGCAGTATTTT.

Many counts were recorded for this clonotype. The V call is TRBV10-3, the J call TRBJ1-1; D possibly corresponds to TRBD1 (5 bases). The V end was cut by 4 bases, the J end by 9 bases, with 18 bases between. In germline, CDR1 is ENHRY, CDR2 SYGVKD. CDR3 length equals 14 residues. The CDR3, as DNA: TGTGCCATCAGTGGCCACGTTGAGGGGTCTAAAGCTTTCTTT. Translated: CAISGHVEGSKAFF.

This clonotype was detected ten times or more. CDR3 nucleotide sequence: TGTGCCAGCAGCCCTACGCGACAGCGGACTAGCGGGAGACCCTACGAGCAGTACTTC. Translation: CASSPTRQRTSGRPYEQYF. The chain couples TRBV7-9 to TRBJ2-7, with 13 bases lining up with TRBD2. The CDR3 consists of 19 residues. J was trimmed by 2 bases and V by 5 bases; bases with no gene match: 15. Germline-derived CDR1 and CDR2 are SEHNR and FQNEAQ (reference sequence). Full variable domain (rest looked up from reference TRBV7-9 and TRBJ2-7): DTGVSQNPRHKITKRGQNVTFRCDPISEHNRLYWYRQTLGQGPEFLTYFQNEAQLEKSRLLSDRFSAERPKGSFSTLEIQRTEQGDSAMYLCASSPTRQRTSGRPYEQYFGPGTRLTVT.

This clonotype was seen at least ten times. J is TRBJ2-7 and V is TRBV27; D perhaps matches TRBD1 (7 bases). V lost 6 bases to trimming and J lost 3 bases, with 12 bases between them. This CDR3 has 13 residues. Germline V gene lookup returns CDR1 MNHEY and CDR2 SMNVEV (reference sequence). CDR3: CASRAGGSYEQYF. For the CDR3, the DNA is TGTGCCAGCAGAGCAGGGGGGAGCTACGAGCAGTACTTC.

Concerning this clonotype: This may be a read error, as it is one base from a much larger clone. The CDR3 loop reads CATSRGYGAGGTGEQYF. CDR3 nucleotide sequence: TGTGCCACCAGCAGAGGTTATGGGGCAGGGGGCACGGGGGAGCAGTACTTC. The J gene is TRBJ2-7, the V gene TRBV15; 8 nucleotides line up with TRBD1. Germline CDR1 reads LNHNV; CDR2 reads YYDKDF (reference sequence). This CDR3 has 17 amino acids. J gave up 7 bases and V 1 base, and 15 bases lay outside the gene matches.

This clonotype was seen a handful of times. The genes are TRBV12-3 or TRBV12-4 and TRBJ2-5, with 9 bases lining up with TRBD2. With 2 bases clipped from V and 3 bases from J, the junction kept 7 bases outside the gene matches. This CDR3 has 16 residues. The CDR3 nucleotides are TGTGCCAGCAGTTTACTAGCGGGGACAGAAAAAGAGACCCAGTACTTC. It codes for CASSLLAGTEKETQYF.

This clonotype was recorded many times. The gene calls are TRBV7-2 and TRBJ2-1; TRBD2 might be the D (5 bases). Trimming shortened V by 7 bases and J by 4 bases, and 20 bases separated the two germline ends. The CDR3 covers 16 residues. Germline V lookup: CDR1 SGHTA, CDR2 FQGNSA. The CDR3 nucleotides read TGTGCCAGCAACATTCTGCTTGCGGGTGGATACAATGAGCAGTTCTTC. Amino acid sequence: CASNILLAGGYNEQFF.

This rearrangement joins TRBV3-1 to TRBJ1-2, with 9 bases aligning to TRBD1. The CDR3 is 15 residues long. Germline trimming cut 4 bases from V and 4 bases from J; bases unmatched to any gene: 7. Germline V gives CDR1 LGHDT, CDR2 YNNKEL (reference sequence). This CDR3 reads CASSRGTGRAYGYTF. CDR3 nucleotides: TGTGCCAGCAGCCGAGGGACAGGGAGGGCCTATGGCTACACCTTC.

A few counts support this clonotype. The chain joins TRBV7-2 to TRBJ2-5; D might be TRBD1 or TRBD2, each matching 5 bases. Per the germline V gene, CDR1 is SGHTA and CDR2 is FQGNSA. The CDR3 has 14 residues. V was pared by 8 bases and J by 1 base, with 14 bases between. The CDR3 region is CASFRIGGQETQYF. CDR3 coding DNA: TGTGCCAGCTTTCGGATTGGGGGCCAAGAGACCCAGTACTTC.

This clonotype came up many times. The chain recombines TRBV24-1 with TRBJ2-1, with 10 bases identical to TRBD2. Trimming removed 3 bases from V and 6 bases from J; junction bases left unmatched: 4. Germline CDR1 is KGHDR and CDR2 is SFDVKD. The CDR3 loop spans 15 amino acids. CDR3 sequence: CATSDLAGALNEQFF. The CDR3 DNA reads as TGTGCCACCAGTGATCTAGCGGGAGCTCTCAATGAGCAGTTCTTC.

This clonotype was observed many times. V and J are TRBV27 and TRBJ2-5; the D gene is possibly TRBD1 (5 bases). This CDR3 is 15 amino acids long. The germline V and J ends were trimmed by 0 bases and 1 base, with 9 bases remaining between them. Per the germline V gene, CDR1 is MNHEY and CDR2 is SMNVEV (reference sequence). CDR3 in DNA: TGTGCCAGCAGTTTATCGGGGCGCTTCCAAGAGACCCAGTACTTC. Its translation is CASSLSGRFQETQYF.

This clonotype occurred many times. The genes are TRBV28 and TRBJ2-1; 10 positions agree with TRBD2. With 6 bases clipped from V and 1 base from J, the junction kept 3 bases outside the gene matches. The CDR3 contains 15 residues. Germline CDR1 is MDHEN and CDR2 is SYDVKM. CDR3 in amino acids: CASRELAGSYNEQFF. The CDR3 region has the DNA TGTGCCAGCAGGGAACTAGCGGGATCCTACAATGAGCAGTTCTTC.